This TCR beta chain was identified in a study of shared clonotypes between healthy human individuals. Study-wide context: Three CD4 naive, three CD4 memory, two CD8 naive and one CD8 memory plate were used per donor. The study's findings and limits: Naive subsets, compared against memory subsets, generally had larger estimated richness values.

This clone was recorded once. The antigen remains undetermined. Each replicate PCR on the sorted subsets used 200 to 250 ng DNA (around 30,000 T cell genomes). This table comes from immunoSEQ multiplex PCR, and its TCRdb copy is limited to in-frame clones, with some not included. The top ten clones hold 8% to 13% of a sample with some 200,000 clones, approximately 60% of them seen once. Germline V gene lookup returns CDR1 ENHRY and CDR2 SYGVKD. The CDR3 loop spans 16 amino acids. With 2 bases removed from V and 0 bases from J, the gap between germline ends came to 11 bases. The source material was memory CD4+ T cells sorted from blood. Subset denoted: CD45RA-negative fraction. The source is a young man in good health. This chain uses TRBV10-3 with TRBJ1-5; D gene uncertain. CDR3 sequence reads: CAISEPGEDSNQPQHF. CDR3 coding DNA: TGTGCCATCAGTGAGCCTGGGGAGGATAGCAATCAGCCCCAGCATTTT.